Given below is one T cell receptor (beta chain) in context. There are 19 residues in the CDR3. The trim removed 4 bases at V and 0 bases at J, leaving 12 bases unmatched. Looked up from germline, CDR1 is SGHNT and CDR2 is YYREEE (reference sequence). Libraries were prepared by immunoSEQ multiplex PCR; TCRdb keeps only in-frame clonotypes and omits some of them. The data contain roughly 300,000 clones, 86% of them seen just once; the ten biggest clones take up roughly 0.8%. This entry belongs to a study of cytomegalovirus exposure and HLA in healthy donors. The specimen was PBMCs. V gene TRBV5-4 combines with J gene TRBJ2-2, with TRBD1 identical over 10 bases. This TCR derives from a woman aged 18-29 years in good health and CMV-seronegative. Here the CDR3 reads CASSIRRTGGMANTGELFF. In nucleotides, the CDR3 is TGTGCCAGCAGCATTAGACGGACAGGGGGAATGGCGAACACCGGGGAGCTGTTTTTT.